This T cell receptor (beta chain) comes out of a study of OX40 agonist ivuxolimab in advanced cancers. As for this clone: Its antigen is as yet unknown.

Broader study findings: With doses of 0.1 to 3.0 mg/kg, CD4+ and CD8+ blood T cells had undergone clonal expansion by week 6.

Profiled with immunoSEQ multiplex PCR; TCRdb holds only in-frame clones, not every one. The table includes around 67,000 clones, around 83% detected once. This receptor was identified in an adult with an advanced solid tumor such as melanoma, head and neck, liver or kidney cancer. This sample comprised CD4+ or CD8+ T cells sorted from blood, obtained in a trial of the OX40 agonist ivuxolimab.

Written as DNA, the CDR3 is TGTGCCAGCTCGCCGACAGGGGTAGAGACCCAGTACTTC. Encoded protein: CASSPTGVETQYF. The chain employs TRBV18 and TRBJ2-5; 8 bases line up with TRBD1. Germline assignment: CDR1 KGHSH and CDR2 LQKENI. Trimming removed 6 bases from V and 4 bases from J; junction bases left unmatched: 4. This CDR3 has 13 residues. The whole variable domain, remainder taken from reference TRBV18 and TRBJ2-5, is NAGVMQNPRHLVRRRGQEARLRCSPMKGHSHVYWYRQLPEEGLKFMVYLQKENIIDESGMPKERFSAEFPKEGPSILRIQQVVRGDSAAYFCASSPTGVETQYFGPGTRLLVL.